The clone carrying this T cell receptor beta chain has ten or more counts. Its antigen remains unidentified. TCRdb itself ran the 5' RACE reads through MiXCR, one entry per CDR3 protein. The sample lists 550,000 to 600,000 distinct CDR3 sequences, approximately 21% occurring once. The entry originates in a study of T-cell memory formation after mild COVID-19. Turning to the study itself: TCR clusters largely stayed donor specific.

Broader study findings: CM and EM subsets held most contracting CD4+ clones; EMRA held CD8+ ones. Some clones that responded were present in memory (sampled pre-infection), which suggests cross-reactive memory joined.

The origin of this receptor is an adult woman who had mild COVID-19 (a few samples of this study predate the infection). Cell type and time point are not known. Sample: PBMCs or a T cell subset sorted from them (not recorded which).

The CDR3 is CASSLNGLGTTDTQYF. CDR3 nucleotide sequence: TGTGCCAGCAGCTTAAACGGGCTAGGGACCACAGATACGCAGTATTTT. The V call is TRBV7-2, the J call TRBJ2-3, with D perhaps given as TRBD1 or TRBD2 (5 bases each). Trimming took off 2 bases at V and 2 bases at J, with 14 bases between the two ends. CDR1 and CDR2 (germline): SGHTA, FQGNSA. The CDR3 length is 16 residues.